Each of the 7 T cell receptor beta chains below was sequenced from the same sample in a study of blood T cells in healthy people across ages. A second PCR of roughly 7 to 11 cycles used a sample-barcoded 5' primer and a J-beta primer mix. TCRdb reanalysed the 5' RACE reads using MiXCR and keeps one entry per CDR3 protein. The data hold fewer than 950,000 distinct CDR3 sequences, with roughly 40% observed a single time. Sequencing was carried out using blood. The receptors here all came from a man between 18 and 35 years old in good health.

Points on this clonotype: One end of the junction fails to match germline, which may point to a read error. V gene TRBV4-3 combines with J gene TRBJ1-2; D is unresolved. Germline V lookup: CDR1 LGHNA, CDR2 YSLEER. The CDR3 length is 15 residues. The CDR3 region has the DNA TGCGCCAGCAGCCAAGGACTCGGGGTGGGCTATGACTACACCTTC. Translating it yields CASSQGLGVGYDYTF.

The genes are TRBV18 and TRBJ2-1; possibly TRBD1 for D (6 bases). V lost 8 bases and J 12 bases, leaving 17 bases between the germline ends. Germline loops: CDR1 KGHSH, CDR2 LQKENI. This CDR3 spans 12 amino acids. Here the CDR3 DNA reads TGTGCCAGCAAGCCGGGACATATGGGGCAGTTCTTC. As protein: CASKPGHMGQFF. Together with reference TRBV18 and TRBJ2-1, the CDR3 gives the full variable domain: NAGVMQNPRHLVRRRGQEARLRCSPMKGHSHVYWYRQLPEEGLKFMVYLQKENIIDESGMPKERFSAEFPKEGPSILRIQQVVRGDSAAYFCASKPGHMGQFFGPGTRLTVL.

V and J are TRBV7-9 and TRBJ2-5, with D perhaps TRBD1 (5 bases). The CDR3 consists of 15 residues. CDR1 and CDR2 from the germline V gene are SEHNR and FQNEAQ (reference sequence). V was shortened by 5 bases and J by 0 bases, with 13 bases between the two germline ends. CDR3 sequence reads: CASSRTAGYQETQYF. The CDR3 nucleotides read TGTGCCAGCAGCAGAACCGCAGGGTACCAAGAGACCCAGTACTTC.

The chain joins TRBV5-1 to TRBJ2-3, with 8 bases identical to TRBD2. This CDR3 has 20 amino acids. From germline, CDR1 is SGHRS and CDR2 YFSETQ. With V trimmed by 0 bases and J by 1 base, 16 bases remained unmatched. The CDR3 DNA reads as TGCGCCAGCAGCTTGGGTTCGGCCAGCGGGGGACTACTTGGCACAGATACGCAGTATTTT. Its protein product is CASSLGSASGGLLGTDTQYF.

There are many counts of this clonotype. The J gene is TRBJ2-3, the V gene TRBV2; D might be TRBD2 (6 bases). The CDR3 sequence is 14 residues long. CDR1 is SNHLY and CDR2 is FYNNEI in the germline V gene. Trimming removed 7 bases from V and 9 bases from J, with 20 bases in between. As DNA, the CDR3 is TGTGCCAGCAAGGAGGTAGCGGTGGCAGGCACGCAGTATTTT. This translates into CASKEVAVAGTQYF.

This clonotype was recorded a few times. The rearrangement uses TRBV6-1 and TRBJ2-2; D uncertain. The CDR3 is 14 amino acids. The germline V and J ends were trimmed by 1 base and 4 bases, with 7 bases remaining between them. Per germline, CDR1 MNHNS and CDR2 SASEGT. The CDR3 loop reads CASSEDTITGELFF. The CDR3 DNA is TGTGCCAGCAGTGAAGACACAATCACCGGGGAGCTGTTTTTT.

In this sample, this clonotype turned up a few times. V usage is TRBV7-9 and J usage is TRBJ1-5; TRBD1 matches at 9 bases. From germline, CDR1 is SEHNR and CDR2 FQNEAQ (reference sequence). V gave up 5 bases and J gave up 6 bases; unmatched junction bases: 8. CDR3 length: 15 residues. Here the CDR3 reads CASSPGQGKGQPQHF. The CDR3 nucleotides read TGTGCCAGCAGCCCCGGACAGGGGAAGGGTCAGCCCCAGCATTTT.